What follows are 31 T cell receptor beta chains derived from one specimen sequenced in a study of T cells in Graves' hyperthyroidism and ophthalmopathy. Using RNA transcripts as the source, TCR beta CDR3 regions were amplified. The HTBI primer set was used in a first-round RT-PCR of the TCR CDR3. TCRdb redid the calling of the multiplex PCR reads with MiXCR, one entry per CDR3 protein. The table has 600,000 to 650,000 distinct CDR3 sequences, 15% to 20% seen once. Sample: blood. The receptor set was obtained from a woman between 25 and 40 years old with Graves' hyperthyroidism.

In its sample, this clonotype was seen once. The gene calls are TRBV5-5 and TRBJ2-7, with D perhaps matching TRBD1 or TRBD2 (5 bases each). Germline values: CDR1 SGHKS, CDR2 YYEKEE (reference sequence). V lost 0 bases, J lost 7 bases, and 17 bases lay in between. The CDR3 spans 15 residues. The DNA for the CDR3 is TGTGCCAGCAGCTTGGACCCCGGGACCCGGTTGGAGCAGTACTTC. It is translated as CASSLDPGTRLEQYF.

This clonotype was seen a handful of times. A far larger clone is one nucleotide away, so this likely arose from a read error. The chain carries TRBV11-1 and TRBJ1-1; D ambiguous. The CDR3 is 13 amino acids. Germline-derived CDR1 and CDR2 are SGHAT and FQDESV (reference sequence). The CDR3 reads CASGFSLNTEAFF. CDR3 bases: TGTGCCAGCGGCTTTTCCTTGAACACTGAAGCTTTCTTT.

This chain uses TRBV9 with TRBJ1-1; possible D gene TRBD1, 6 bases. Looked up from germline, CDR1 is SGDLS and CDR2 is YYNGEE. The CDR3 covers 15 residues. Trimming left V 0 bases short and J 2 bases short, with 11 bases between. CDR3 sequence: CASSVEAGANTEAFF. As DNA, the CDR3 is TGTGCCAGCAGCGTAGAGGCAGGGGCCAACACTGAAGCTTTCTTT.

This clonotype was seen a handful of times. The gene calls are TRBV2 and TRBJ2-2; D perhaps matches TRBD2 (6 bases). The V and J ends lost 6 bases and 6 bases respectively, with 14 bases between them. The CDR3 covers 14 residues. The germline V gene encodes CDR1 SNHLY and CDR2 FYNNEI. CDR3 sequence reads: CASRGPGDAGELFF. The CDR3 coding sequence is TGTGCCAGCAGAGGCCCGGGGGATGCCGGGGAGCTGTTTTTT.

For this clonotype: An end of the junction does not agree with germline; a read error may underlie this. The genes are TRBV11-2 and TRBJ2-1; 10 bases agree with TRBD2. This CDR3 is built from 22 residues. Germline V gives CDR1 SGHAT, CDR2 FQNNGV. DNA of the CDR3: TGTGCCAGCAGCTTAGGGCGTAGGGCCTCTAGCGGGGGCAAAGTATCCTACAATGGGCAGTTCTTC. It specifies CASSLGRRASSGGKVSYNGQFF.

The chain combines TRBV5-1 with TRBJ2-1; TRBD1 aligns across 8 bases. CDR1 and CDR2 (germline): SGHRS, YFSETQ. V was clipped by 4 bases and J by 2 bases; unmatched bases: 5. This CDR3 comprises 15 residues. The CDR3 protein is CASSPWTGPYNEQFF. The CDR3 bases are TGCGCCAGCAGCCCCTGGACAGGGCCCTACAATGAGCAGTTCTTC.

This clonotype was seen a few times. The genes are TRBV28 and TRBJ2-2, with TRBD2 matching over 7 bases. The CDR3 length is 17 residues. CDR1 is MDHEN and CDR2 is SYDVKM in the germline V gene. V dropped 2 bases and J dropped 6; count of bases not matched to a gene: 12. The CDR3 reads CASSLKGGREYAGELFF. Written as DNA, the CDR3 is TGTGCCAGCAGTTTAAAAGGCGGGAGAGAATATGCCGGGGAGCTGTTTTTT.

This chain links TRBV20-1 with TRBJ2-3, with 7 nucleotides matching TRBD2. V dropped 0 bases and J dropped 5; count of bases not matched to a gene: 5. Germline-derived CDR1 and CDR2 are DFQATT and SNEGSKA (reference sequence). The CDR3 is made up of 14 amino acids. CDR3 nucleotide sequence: TGCAGTGCTAGAGATGGAAGGGAGGGAGATACGCAGTATTTT. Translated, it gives CSARDGREGDTQYF.

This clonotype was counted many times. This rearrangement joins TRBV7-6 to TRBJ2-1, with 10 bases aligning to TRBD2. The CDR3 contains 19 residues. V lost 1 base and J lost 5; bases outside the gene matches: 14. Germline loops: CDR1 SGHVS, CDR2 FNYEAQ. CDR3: CASSLEWRYGTSANNEQFF. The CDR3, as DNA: TGTGCCAGCAGCTTAGAATGGAGGTACGGGACTAGCGCAAACAATGAGCAGTTCTTC.

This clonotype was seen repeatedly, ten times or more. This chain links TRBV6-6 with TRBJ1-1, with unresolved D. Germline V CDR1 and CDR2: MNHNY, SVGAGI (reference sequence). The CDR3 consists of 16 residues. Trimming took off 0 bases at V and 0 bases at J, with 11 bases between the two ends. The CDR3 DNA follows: TGTGCCAGCAGTTACTCGTCTTCGAAGATGAACACTGAAGCTTTCTTT. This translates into CASSYSSSKMNTEAFF.

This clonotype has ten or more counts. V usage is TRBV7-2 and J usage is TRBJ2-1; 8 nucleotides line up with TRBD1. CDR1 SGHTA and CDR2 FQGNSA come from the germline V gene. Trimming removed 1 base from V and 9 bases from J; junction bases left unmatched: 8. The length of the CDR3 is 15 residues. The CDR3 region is CASSLGWTGRFEQFF. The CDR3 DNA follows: TGTGCCAGCAGCTTAGGCTGGACAGGGAGGTTTGAGCAGTTCTTC.

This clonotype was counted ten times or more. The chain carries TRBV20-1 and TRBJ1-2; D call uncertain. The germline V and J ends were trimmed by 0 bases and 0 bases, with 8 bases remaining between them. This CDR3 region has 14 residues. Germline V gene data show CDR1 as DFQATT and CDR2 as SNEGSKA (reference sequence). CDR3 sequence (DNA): TGCAGTGCTAGAGATTCCACAGCTAACTATGGCTACACCTTC. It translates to CSARDSTANYGYTF.

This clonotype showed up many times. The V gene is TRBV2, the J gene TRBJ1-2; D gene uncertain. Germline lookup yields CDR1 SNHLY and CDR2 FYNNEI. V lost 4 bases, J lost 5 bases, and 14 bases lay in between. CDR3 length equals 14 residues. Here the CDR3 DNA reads TGTGCCAGCAGTGGACACTCCGAGGCGTATGGCTACACCTTC. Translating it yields CASSGHSEAYGYTF. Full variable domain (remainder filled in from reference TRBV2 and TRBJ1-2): EPEVTQTPSHQVTQMGQEVILRCVPISNHLYFYWYRQILGQKVEFLVSFYNNEISEKSEIFDDQFSVERPDGSNFTLKIRSTKLEDSAMYFCASSGHSEAYGYTFGSGTRLTVV.

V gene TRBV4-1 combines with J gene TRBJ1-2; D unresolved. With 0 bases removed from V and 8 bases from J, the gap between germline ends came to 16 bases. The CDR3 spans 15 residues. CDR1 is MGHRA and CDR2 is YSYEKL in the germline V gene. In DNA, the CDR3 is TGCGCCAGCAGCCAAGACGGAGGGCAGAGTCGCGGCTACACCTTC. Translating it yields CASSQDGGQSRGYTF.

The CDR3 nucleotides read TGTGCCAGCAGTTGGGGACTAGCGGGATCGTATGAGCAGTTCTTC. It specifies CASSWGLAGSYEQFF. This chain connects TRBV6-2 or TRBV6-3 to TRBJ2-1, with 13 bases matching TRBD2. This CDR3 contains 15 residues. CDR1 is MNHEY and CDR2 is SVGEGT in the germline V gene. With 4 bases clipped from V and 8 bases from J, the junction kept 5 bases outside the gene matches.

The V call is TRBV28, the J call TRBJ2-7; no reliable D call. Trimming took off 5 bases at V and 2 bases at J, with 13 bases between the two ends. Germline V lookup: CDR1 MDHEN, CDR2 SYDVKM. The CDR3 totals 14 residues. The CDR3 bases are TGTGCCAGCAGTATCCGCGCCAGGCCCTACGAGCAGTACTTC. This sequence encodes CASSIRARPYEQYF.

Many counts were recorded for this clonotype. The CDR3 is CASSFGGKAFF. DNA of the CDR3: TGTGCCAGCAGTTTCGGAGGAAAAGCTTTCTTT. The chain couples TRBV27 to TRBJ1-1; D unresolved. The CDR3 sequence is 11 residues long. The V end was cut by 3 bases, the J end by 9 bases, with 8 bases between. Germline V gene sequence: CDR1 MNHEY, CDR2 SMNVEV (reference sequence).

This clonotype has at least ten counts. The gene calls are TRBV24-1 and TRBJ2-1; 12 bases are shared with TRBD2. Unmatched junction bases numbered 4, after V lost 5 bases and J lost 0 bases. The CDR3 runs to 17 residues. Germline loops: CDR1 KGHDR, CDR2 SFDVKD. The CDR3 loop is CATSGTSGIGSYNEQFF. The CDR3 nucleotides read TGTGCCACCAGTGGGACTAGCGGGATAGGCTCCTACAATGAGCAGTTCTTC.

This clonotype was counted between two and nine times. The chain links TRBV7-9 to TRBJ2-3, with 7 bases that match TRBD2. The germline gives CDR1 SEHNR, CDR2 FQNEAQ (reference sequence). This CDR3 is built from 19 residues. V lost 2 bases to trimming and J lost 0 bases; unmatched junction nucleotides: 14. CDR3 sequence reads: CASSLPRSEGGRSTDTQYF. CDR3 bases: TGTGCCAGCAGCTTACCCCGGTCGGAGGGAGGGCGCAGCACAGATACGCAGTATTTT.

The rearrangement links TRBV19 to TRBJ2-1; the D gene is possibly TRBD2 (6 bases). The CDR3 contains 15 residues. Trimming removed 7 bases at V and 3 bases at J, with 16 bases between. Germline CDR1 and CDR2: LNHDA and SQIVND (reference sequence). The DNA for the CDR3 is TGTGCCAGTACTAGTCCGGGAGAACTCTACAATGAGCAGTTCTTC. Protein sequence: CASTSPGELYNEQFF.

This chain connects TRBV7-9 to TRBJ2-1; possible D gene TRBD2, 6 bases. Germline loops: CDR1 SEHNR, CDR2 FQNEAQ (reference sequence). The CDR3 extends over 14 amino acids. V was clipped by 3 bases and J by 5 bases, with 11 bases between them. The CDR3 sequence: CASSLDYPHNEQFF. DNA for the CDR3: TGTGCCAGCAGCTTGGACTACCCACACAATGAGCAGTTCTTC.

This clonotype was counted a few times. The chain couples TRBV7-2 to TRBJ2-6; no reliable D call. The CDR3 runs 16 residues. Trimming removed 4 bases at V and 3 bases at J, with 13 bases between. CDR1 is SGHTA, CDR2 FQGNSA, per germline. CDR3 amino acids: CASSSPPLGGANVLTF. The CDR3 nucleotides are TGTGCCAGCAGCTCCCCCCCCCTGGGTGGGGCCAACGTCCTGACTTTC.

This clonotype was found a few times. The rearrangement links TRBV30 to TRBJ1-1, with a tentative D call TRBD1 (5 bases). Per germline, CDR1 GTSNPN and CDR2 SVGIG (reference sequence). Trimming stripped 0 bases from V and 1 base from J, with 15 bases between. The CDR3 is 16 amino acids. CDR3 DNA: TGTGCCTGGAGTGTACCAGAGGGGTGGAAGAACACTGAAGCTTTCTTT. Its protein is CAWSVPEGWKNTEAFF.

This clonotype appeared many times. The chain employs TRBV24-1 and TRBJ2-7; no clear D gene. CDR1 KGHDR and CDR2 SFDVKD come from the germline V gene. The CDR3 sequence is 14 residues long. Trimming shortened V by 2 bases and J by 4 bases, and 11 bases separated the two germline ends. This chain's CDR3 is CATSDSRAPYEQYF. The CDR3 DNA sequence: TGTGCCACCAGTGATTCCCGGGCTCCGTACGAGCAGTACTTC.

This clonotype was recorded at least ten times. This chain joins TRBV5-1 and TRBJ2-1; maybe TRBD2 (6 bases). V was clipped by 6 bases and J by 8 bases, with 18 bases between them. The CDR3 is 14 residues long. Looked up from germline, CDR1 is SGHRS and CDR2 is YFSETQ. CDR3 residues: CASTQRVGTDEQFF. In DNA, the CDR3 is TGCGCCAGCACCCAGCGGGTCGGGACCGATGAGCAGTTCTTC.

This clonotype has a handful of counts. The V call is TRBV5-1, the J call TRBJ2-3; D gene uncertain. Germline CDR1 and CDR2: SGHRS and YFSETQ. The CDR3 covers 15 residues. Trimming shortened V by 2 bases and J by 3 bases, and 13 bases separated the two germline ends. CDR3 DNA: TGCGCCAGCAGCTTAGGGTCCCGCATAACAGATACGCAGTATTTT. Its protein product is CASSLGSRITDTQYF.

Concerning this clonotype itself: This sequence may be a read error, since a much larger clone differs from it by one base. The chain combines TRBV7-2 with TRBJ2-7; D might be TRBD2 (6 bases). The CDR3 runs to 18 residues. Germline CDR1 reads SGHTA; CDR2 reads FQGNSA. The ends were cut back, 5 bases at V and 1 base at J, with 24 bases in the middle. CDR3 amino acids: CASSLPMWRGKGSYEQYF. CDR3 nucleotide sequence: TGTGCCAGCAGCCTCCCAATGTGGCGGGGAAAGGGATCCTACGAGCAGTACTTC.

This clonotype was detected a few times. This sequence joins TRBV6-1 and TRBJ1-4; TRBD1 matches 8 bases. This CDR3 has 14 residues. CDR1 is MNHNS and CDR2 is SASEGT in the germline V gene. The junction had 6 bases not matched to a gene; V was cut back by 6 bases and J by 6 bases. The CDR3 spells CASRPPGQDEKLFF. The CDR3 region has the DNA TGTGCCAGCAGGCCTCCGGGACAGGATGAAAAACTGTTTTTT.

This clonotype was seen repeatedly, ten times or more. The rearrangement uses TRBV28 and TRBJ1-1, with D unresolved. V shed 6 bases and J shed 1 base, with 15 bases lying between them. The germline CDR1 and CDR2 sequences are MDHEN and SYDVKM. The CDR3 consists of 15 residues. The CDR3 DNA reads TGTGCCAGCAGCACTCCTGGACGGGAGAACACTGAAGCTTTCTTT. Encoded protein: CASSTPGRENTEAFF.

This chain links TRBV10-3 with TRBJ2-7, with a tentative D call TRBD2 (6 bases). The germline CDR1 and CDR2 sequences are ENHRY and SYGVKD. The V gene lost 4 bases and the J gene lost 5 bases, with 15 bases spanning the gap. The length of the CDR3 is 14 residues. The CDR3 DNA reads TGTGCCATCAGTGGGGAAGGGACTTTCCACGAGCAGTACTTC. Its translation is CAISGEGTFHEQYF.

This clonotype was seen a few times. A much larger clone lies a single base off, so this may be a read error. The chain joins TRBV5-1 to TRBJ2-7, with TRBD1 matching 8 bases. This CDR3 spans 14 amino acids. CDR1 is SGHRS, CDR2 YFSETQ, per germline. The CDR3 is CASSLGGQAYEQYF. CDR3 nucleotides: TGTGCCAGCAGCTTAGGGGGACAGGCCTACGAGCAGTACTTC.